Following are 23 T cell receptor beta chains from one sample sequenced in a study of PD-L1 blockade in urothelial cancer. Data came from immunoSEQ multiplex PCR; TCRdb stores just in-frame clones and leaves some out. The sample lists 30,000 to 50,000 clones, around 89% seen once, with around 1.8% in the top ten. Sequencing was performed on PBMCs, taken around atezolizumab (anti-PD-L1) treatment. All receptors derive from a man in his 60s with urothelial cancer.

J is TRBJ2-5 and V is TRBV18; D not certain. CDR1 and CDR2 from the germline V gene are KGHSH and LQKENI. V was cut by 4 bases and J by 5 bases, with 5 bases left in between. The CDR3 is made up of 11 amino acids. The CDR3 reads CASSLYETQYF. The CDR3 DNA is TGTGCCAGCTCACTCTACGAGACCCAGTACTTC.

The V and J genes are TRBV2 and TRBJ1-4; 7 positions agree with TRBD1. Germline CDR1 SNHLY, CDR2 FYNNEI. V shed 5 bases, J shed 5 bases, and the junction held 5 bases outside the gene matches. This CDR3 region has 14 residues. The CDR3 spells CASSRRQGNEKLFF. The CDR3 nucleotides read TGTGCCAGCAGTCGTCGACAGGGCAATGAAAAACTGTTTTTT.

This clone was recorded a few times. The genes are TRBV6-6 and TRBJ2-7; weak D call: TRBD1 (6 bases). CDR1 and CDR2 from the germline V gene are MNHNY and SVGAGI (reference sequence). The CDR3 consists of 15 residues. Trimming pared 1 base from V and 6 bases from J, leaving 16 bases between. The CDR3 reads CASSYWNPGAGEQYF. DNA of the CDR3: TGTGCCAGCAGTTACTGGAACCCAGGGGCCGGCGAGCAGTACTTC.

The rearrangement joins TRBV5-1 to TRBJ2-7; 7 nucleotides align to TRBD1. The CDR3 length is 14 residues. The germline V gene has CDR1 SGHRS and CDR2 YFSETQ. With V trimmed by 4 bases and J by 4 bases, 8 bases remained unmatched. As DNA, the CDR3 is TGCGCCAGCAGCACTCATACACAGGGGTACGAGCAGTACTTC. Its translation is CASSTHTQGYEQYF.

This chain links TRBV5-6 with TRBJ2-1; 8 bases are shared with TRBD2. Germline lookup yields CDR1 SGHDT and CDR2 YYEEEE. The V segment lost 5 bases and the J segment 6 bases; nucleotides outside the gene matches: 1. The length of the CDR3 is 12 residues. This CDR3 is CASRGLVNEQFF. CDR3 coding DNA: TGTGCCAGCAGGGGACTAGTCAATGAGCAGTTCTTC. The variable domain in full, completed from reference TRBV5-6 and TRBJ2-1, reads DAGVTQSPTHLIKTRGQQVTLRCSPKSGHDTVSWYQQALGQGPQFIFQYYEEEERQRGNFPDRFSGHQFPNYSSELNVNALLLGDSALYLCASRGLVNEQFFGPGTRLTVL.

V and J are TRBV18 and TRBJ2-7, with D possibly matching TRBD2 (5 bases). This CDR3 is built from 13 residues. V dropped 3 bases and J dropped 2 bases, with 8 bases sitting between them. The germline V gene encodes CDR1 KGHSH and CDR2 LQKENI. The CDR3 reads CASSPRRAYEQYF. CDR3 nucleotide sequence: TGTGCCAGCTCACCGCGGCGGGCCTACGAGCAGTACTTC.

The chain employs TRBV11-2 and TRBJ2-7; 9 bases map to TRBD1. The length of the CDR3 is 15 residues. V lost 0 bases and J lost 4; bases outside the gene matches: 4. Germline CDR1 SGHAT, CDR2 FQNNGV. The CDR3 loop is CASSLELGQGYEQYF. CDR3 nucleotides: TGTGCCAGCAGCTTAGAACTGGGACAGGGTTACGAGCAGTACTTC.

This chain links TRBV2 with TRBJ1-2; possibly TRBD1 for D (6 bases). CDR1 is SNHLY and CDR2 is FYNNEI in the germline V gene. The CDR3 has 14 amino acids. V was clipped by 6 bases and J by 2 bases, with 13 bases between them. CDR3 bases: TGTGCCAGCAGCGAGACGGACAGAAACTATGGCTACACCTTC. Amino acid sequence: CASSETDRNYGYTF.

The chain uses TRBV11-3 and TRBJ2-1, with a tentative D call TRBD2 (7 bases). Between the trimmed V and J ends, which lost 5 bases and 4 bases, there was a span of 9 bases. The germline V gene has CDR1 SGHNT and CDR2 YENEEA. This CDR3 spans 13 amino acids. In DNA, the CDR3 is TGTGCCAGCAGCCGGGGGGCTTACAATGAGCAGTTCTTC. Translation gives CASSRGAYNEQFF.

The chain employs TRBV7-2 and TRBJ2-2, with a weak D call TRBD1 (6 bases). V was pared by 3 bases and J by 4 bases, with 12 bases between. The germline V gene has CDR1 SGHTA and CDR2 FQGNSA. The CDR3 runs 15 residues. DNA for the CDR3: TGTGCCAGCAGCTTGTTGAGGACAGTCACCGGGGAGCTGTTTTTT. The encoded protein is CASSLLRTVTGELFF.

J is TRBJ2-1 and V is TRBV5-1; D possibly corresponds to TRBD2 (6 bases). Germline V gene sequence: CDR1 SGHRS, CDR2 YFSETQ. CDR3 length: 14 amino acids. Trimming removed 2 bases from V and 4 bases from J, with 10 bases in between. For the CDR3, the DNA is TGCGCCAGCAGCTTCTCGGAGGGGTACAATGAGCAGTTCTTC. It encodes CASSFSEGYNEQFF.

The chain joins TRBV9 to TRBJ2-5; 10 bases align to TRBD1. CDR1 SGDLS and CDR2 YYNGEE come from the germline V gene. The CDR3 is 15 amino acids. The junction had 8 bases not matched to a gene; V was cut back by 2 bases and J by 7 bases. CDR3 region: CASSVGQGGVGTQYF. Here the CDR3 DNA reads TGTGCCAGCAGCGTCGGACAGGGGGGGGTCGGGACCCAGTACTTC. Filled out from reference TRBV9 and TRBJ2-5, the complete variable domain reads DSGVTQTPKHLITATGQRVTLRCSPRSGDLSVYWYQQSLDQGLQFLIQYYNGEERAKGNILERFSAQQFPDLHSELNLSSLELGDSALYFCASSVGQGGVGTQYFGPGTRLLVL.

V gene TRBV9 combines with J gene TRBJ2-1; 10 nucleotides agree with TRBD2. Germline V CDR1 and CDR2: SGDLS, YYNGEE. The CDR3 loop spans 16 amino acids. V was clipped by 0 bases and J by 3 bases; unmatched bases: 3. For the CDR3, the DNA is TGTGCCAGCAGCGTAGCTACTAGCGGGAACTACAATGAGCAGTTCTTC. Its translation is CASSVATSGNYNEQFF. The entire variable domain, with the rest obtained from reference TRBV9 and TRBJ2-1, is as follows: DSGVTQTPKHLITATGQRVTLRCSPRSGDLSVYWYQQSLDQGLQFLIQYYNGEERAKGNILERFSAQQFPDLHSELNLSSLELGDSALYFCASSVATSGNYNEQFFGPGTRLTVL.

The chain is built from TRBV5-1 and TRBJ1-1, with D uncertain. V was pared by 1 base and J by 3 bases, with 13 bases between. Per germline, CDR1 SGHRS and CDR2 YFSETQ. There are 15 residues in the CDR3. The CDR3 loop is CASSLIDLADTEAFF. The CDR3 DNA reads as TGCGCCAGCAGCTTGATCGACTTGGCCGACACTGAAGCTTTCTTT.

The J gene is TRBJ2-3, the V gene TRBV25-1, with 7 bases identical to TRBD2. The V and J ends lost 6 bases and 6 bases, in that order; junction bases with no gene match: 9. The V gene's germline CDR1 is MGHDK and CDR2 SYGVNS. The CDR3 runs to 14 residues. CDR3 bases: TGTGCCAGCAGCGGGCCACTAGCGATGGATACGCAGTATTTT. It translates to CASSGPLAMDTQYF.

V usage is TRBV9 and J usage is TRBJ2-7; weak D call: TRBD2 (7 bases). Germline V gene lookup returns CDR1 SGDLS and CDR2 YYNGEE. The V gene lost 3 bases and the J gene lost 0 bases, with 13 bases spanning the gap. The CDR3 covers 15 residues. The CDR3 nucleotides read TGTGCCAGCAGCGAGGGGGGAGGGATCTCCTACGAGCAGTACTTC. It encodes CASSEGGGISYEQYF.

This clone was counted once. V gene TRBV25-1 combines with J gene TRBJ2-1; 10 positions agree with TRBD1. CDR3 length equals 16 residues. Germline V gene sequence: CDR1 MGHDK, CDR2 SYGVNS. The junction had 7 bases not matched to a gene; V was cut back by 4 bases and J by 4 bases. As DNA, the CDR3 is TGTGCCAGCAGTGGGGGTGGGACAGGGGTTTACAATGAGCAGTTCTTC. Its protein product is CASSGGGTGVYNEQFF.

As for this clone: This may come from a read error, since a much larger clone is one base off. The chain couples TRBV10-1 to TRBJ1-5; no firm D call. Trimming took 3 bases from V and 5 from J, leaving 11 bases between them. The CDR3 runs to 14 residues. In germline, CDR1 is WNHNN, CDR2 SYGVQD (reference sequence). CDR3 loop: CASSEGALDQPQHF. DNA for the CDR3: TGCGCCAGCAGTGAAGGAGCCTTGGATCAGCCCCAGCATTTT.

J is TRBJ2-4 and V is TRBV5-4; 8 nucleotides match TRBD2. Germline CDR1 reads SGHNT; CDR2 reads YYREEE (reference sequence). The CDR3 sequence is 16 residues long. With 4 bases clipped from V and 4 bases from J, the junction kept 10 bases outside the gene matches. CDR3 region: CASSPNIAGSKNIQYF. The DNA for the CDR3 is TGTGCCAGCAGCCCCAATATAGCGGGGTCAAAAAACATTCAGTACTTC.

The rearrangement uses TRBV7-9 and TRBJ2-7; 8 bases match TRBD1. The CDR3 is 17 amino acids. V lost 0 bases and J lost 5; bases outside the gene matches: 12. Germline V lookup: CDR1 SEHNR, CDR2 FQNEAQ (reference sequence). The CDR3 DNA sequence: TGTGCCAGCAGCTTAGCTGAGCAGGGGGCGATTGGAGACGAGCAGTACTTC. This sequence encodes CASSLAEQGAIGDEQYF.

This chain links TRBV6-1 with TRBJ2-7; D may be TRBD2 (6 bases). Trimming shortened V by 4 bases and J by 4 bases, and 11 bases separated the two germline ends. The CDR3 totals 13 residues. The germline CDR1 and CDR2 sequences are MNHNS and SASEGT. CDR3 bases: TGTGCCAGCAGTGGCCCTGGGGGGTACGAGCAGTACTTC. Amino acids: CASSGPGGYEQYF.

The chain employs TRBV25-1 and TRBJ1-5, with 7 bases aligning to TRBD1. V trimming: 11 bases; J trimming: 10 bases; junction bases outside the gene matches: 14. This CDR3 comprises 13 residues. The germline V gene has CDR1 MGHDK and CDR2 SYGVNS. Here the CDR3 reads CACPRDSPQPQHF. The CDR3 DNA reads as TGTGCCTGCCCCCGGGACAGCCCTCAACCCCAGCATTTT.

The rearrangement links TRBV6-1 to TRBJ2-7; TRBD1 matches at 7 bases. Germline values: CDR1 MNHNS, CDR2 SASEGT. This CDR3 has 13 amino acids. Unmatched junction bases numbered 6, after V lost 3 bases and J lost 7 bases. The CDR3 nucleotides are TGTGCCAGCAGTGATCTAGGCAGGGGGGAGCAGTACTTC. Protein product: CASSDLGRGEQYF.